This T cell receptor beta chain was documented in a study of T cells in Graves' hyperthyroidism and ophthalmopathy. TCR beta CDR3 sequences were amplified from RNA transcripts. Initially, a first-round RT-PCR of the TCR CDR3 employed the HTBI primer set. TCRdb independently ran MiXCR on the multiplex PCR reads; one entry per CDR3 protein. The sample shows about 540,000 distinct CDR3 sequences, approximately 44% of them seen only once. V was clipped by 3 bases and J by 6 bases, with 21 bases between them. The CDR3 is 16 amino acids. CDR1 and CDR2 from the germline V gene are SEHNR and FQNEAQ (reference sequence).

Sequencing used peripheral blood or thyroid tissue (not recorded which). The genes are TRBV7-9 and TRBJ2-7; tentatively, D is TRBD1 or TRBD2 (5 bases each). This clonotype originated in a woman under 30 with Graves' hyperthyroidism. In nucleotides, the CDR3 is TGTGCCAGCAGCTTGGAGGCAGGGTCTTCGTTCCGCGAGCAGTACTTC. It encodes CASSLEAGSSFREQYF.